Sequencing of this T cell receptor beta chain was carried out in a study of Ad26.COV2.S vaccination and SARS-CoV-2 variants. Study overall: Ad26.COV2.S given intramuscularly, once or twice 56 days apart.

Treatment given: some 19 received Ad26.COV2.S at low or high dose, single or two shots; about 5 received placebo; per-sample allocation not given. It was on day 63 after the first vaccine or placebo injection that samples were taken. Adults aged 18-55 years in Boston included the donor. This CDR3 region has 12 residues. Trimming removed 4 bases from V and 5 bases from J, with 8 bases in between. Here immunoSEQ multiplex PCR was the method, and the copy in TCRdb shows in-frame clones only, minus some. The sample lists 440,000 or so clones; about 90% were seen once. This TCR was recovered from a person aged 18-60 years who received the Ad26.COV2.S COVID-19 vaccine or a placebo. This specimen was peripheral blood, taken in a trial of Ad26.COV2.S vaccine versus placebo. The J gene is TRBJ2-5, the V gene TRBV12-3 or TRBV12-4, with unresolved D. CDR3 nucleotides: TGTGCCAGCAGTTCTGTGGGGGAGACCCAGTACTTC. As protein: CASSSVGETQYF.